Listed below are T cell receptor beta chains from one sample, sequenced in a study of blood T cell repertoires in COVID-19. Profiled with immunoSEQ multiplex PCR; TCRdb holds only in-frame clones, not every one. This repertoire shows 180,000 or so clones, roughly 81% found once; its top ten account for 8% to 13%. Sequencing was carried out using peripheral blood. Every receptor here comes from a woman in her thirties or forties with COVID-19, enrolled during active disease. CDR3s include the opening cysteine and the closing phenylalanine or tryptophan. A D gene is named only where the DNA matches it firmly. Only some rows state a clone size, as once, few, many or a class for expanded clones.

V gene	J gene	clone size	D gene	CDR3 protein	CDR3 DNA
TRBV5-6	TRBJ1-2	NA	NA	CASSPPGTPNYGYTF	TGTGCCAGCAGCCCGCCAGGGACTCCTAACTATGGCTACACCTTC
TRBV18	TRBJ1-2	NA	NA	CASSPSRQLNYGYTF	TGTGCCAGCTCACCGAGCCGACAGCTGAACTATGGCTACACCTTC
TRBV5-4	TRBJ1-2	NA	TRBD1	CASSAGQGSIGYTF	TGTGCCAGCAGCGCCGGACAGGGCTCCATTGGCTACACCTTC
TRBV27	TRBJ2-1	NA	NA	CASSFRTAPEQFF	TGTGCCAGCAGTTTCAGGACAGCCCCCGAGCAGTTCTTC
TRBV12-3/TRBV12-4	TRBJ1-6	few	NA	CASSLHYSPLHF	TGTGCCAGCAGTTTACACTATTCACCCCTCCACTTT
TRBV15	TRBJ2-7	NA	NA	CATSRAGSYEQYF	TGTGCCACCAGCAGAGCCGGGAGTTACGAGCAGTACTTC
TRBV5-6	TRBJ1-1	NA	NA	CASSSDMLNTEAFF	TGTGCCAGCAGCTCGGACATGCTGAACACTGAAGCTTTCTTT
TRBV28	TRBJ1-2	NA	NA	CATSGLLNLYGYTF	TGTGCCACCTCAGGGTTGCTAAACCTCTATGGCTACACCTTC
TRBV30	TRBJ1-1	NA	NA	CAWKGTERGGAFF	TGTGCCTGGAAAGGTACCGAACGAGGGGGAGCTTTCTTT
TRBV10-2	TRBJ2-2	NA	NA	CASSRTVNTGELFF	TGCGCCAGCAGTCGGACAGTGAACACCGGGGAGCTGTTTTTT
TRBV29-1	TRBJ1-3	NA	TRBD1	CSVEGTGENTIYF	TGCAGCGTTGAAGGGACAGGGGAAAACACCATATATTTT
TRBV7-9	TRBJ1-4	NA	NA	CASSPTDTRLHEKLFF	TGTGCCAGCAGCCCAACGGACACGCGGCTTCATGAAAAACTGTTTTTT
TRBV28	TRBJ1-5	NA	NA	CASESGRSNQPQHF	TGTGCCAGCGAGTCTGGGAGGAGCAATCAGCCCCAGCATTTT
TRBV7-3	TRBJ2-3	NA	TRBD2	CASSLSGLGADTQYF	TGTGCCAGCAGCTTAAGCGGACTAGGGGCAGATACGCAGTATTTT
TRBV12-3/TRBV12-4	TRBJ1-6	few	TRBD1	CASSLTGGSPLHF	TGTGCCAGCAGTTTGACAGGGGGTTCACCCCTCCACTTT
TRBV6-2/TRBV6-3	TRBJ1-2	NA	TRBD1	CASSYSTGPGYTF	TGTGCCAGCAGTTACTCGACAGGGCCCGGCTACACCTTC
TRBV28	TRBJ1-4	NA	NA	CASREQLMIGKLFF	TGTGCCAGCAGGGAACAGCTAATGATCGGAAAACTGTTTTTT
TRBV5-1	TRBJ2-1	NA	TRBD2	CASGGTSAGVGNEQFF	TGCGCCAGCGGAGGGACTTCAGCGGGAGTCGGCAATGAGCAGTTCTTC
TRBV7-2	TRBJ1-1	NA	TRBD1	CASSSGQMNTEAFF	TGTGCCAGCAGCTCGGGACAGATGAACACTGAAGCTTTCTTT
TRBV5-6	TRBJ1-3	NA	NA	CASSSDYAGNTIYF	TGTGCCAGCAGCTCCGACTATGCTGGAAACACCATATATTTT
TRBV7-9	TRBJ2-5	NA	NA	CASSSAGTKETQYF	TGTGCCAGCAGCTCAGCCGGGACAAAAGAGACCCAGTACTTC
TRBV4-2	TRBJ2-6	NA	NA	CASSQAGGDGANVLTF	TGTGCCAGCAGCCAAGCGGGGGGCGATGGGGCCAACGTCCTGACTTTC
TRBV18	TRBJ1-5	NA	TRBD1	CASSTLGQGNQPQHF	TGTGCCAGCTCAACGCTAGGACAGGGCAATCAGCCCCAGCATTTT
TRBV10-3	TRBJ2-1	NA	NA	CAISEFVNEQFF	TGTGCCATCAGTGAATTCGTCAATGAGCAGTTCTTC
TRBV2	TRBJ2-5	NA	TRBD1	CASSRQGPQGYF	TGTGCCAGCAGTCGACAGGGGCCACAGGGGTACTTC
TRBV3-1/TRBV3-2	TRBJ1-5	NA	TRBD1	CASSQQQTGAGSNQPQHF	TGTGCCAGCAGCCAACAGCAAACAGGGGCAGGGAGCAATCAGCCCCAGCATTTT
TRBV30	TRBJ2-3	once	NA	CAWSVRANTDTQYF	TGTGCCTGGAGTGTACGAGCCAACACAGATACGCAGTATTTT
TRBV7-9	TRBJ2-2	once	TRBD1	CASSADRGFAGELFF	TGTGCCAGCAGCGCCGACAGGGGGTTCGCCGGGGAGCTGTTTTTT
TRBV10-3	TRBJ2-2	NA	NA	CAISGGGGGGTGELFF	TGTGCCATCAGTGGTGGGGGCGGTGGTGGAACCGGGGAGCTGTTTTTT
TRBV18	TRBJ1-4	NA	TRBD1	CASSQDRAGEKLFF	TGTGCCAGCTCACAAGACAGGGCGGGGGAAAAACTGTTTTTT
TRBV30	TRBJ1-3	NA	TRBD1	CACETGGDTIYF	TGTGCCTGTGAAACAGGGGGCGACACCATATATTTT
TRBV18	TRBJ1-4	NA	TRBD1	CASSWTGKEKLFF	TGTGCCAGCTCGTGGACAGGCAAAGAAAAACTGTTTTTT
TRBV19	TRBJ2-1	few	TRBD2	CASAPGLGSYNEQFF	TGTGCCAGTGCGCCGGGACTAGGCTCCTACAATGAGCAGTTCTTC
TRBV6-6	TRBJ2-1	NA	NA	CASRSGDSYNEQFF	TGTGCCAGCAGATCGGGGGACTCCTACAATGAGCAGTTCTTC
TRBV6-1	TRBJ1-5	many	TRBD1	CASSDGGRGTNRRNQPQHF	TGTGCCAGCAGTGATGGTGGCAGGGGGACCAATAGGCGCAATCAGCCCCAGCATTTT
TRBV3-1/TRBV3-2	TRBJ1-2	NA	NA	CASSSAVQNYGYTF	TGTGCCAGCAGTTCAGCGGTGCAAAACTATGGCTACACCTTC
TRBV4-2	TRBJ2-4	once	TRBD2	CASSQDLAGIYIQYF	TGTGCCAGCAGCCAAGATTTAGCGGGGATTTACATTCAGTACTTC
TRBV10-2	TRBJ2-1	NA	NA	CASSDFVETSNEQFF	TGCGCCAGCAGCGATTTTGTTGAGACTAGCAATGAGCAGTTCTTC
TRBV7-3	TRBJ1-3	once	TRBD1	CASGQGRGNTIYF	TGTGCCAGCGGACAGGGGAGGGGAAACACCATATATTTT
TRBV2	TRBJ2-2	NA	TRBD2	CASSSPGLAATGELFF	TGTGCCAGCAGTTCTCCGGGACTAGCGGCCACCGGGGAGCTGTTTTTT
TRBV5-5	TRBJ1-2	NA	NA	CASSLTGNPTNYGYTF	TGTGCCAGCAGCTTAACGGGGAACCCTACTAACTATGGCTACACCTTC
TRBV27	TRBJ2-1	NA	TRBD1	CASSMDRYNEQFF	TGTGCCAGCAGTATGGACAGGTACAATGAGCAGTTCTTC
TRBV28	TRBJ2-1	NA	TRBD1	CASRRTGDTYNEQFF	TGTGCCAGCAGGCGGACAGGGGATACCTACAATGAGCAGTTCTTC
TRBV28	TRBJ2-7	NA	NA	CASSLSREQYF	TGTGCCAGCAGTTTATCGCGGGAGCAGTACTTC
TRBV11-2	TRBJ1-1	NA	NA	CASSPSTGNTEAFF	TGTGCCAGCAGCCCATCGACGGGGAACACTGAAGCTTTCTTT
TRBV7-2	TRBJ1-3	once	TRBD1	CASSAGGRNTIYF	TGTGCCAGCAGCGCAGGGGGCCGAAACACCATATATTTT
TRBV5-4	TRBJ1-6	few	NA	CASSPNGGDSPLHF	TGTGCCAGCAGCCCGAACGGCGGGGATTCACCCCTCCACTTT
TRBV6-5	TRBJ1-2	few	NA	CASSYTVNYGYTF	TGTGCCAGCAGTTACACTGTGAACTATGGCTACACCTTC
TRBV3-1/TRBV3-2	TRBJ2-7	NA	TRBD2	CASSQGVGLESLEQYF	TGTGCCAGCAGCCAAGGGGTAGGACTAGAATCTCTCGAGCAGTACTTC
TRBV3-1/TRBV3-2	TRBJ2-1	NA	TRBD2	CASSQLGLAGGSEQFF	TGTGCCAGCAGCCAACTGGGACTAGCGGGAGGTAGTGAGCAGTTCTTC